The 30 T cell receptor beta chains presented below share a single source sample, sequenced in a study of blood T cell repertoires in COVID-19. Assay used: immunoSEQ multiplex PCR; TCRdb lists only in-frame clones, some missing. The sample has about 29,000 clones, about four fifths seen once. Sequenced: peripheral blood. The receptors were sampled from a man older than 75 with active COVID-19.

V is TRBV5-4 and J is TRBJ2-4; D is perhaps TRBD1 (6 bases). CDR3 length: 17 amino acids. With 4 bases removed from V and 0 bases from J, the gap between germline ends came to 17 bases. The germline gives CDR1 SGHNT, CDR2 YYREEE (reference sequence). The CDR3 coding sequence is TGTGCCAGCAGCCCCAAACAGGGAACCAAAGCCAAAAACATTCAGTACTTC. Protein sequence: CASSPKQGTKAKNIQYF.

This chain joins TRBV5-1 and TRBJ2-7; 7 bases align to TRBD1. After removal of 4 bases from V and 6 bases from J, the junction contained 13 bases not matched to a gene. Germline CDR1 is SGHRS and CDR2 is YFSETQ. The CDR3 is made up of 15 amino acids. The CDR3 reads CASSLRQGVSVEQYF. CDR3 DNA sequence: TGCGCCAGCAGCCTCAGGCAGGGGGTATCCGTCGAGCAGTACTTC.

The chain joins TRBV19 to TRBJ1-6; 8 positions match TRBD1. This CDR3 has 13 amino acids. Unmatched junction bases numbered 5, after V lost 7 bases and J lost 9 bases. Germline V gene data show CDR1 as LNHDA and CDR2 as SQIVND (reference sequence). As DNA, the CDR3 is TGTGCCAGTACCGACAGGGGAACTTCACCCCTCCACTTT. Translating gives CASTDRGTSPLHF.

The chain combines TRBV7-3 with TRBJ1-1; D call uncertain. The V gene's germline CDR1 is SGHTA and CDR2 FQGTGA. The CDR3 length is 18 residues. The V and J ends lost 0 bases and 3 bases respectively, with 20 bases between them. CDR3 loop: CASSLTFTGKKLYTEAFF. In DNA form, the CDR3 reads TGTGCCAGCAGCTTAACGTTTACGGGGAAAAAATTGTACACTGAAGCTTTCTTT.

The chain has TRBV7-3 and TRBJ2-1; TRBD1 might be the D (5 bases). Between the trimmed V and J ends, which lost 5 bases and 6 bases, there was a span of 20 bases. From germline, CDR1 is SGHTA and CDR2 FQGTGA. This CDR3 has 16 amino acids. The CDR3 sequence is CASSPQIGQGGNEQFF. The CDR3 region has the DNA TGTGCCAGCAGCCCCCAGATCGGACAAGGCGGCAATGAGCAGTTCTTC. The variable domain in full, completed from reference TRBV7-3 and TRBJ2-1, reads GAGVSQTPSNKVTEKGKYVELRCDPISGHTALYWYRQSLGQGPEFLIYFQGTGAADDSGLPNDRFFAVRPEGSVSTLKIQRTERGDSAVYLCASSPQIGQGGNEQFFGPGTRLTVL.

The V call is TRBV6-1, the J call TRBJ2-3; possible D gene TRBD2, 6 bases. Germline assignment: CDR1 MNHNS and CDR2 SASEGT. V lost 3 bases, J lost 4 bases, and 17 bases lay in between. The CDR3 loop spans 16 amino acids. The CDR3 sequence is CASSERGGVSPDTQYF. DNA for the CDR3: TGTGCCAGCAGTGAGAGGGGAGGAGTTAGCCCAGATACGCAGTATTTT.

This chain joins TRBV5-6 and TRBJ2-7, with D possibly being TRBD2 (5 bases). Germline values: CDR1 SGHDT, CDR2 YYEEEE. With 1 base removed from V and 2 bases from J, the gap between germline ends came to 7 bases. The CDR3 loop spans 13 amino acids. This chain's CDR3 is CASSLSGTYEQYF. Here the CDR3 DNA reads TGTGCCAGCAGCTTGTCGGGGACCTACGAGCAGTACTTC. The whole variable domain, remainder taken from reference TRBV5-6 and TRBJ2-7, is DAGVTQSPTHLIKTRGQQVTLRCSPKSGHDTVSWYQQALGQGPQFIFQYYEEEERQRGNFPDRFSGHQFPNYSSELNVNALLLGDSALYLCASSLSGTYEQYFGPGTRLTVT.

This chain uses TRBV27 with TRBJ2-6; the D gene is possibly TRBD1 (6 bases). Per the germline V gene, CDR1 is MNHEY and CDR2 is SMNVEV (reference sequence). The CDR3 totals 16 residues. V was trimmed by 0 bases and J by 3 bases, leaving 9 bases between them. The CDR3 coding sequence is TGTGCCAGCAGTTTATCCTACAGGGTTGGGGCCAACGTCCTGACTTTC. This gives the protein CASSLSYRVGANVLTF.

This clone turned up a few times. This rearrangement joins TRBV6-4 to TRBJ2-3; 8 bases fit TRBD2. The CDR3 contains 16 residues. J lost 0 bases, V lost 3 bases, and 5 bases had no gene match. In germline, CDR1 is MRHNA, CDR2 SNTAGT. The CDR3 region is CASSETAGGSTDTQYF. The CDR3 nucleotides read TGTGCCAGCAGTGAGACGGCGGGGGGAAGCACAGATACGCAGTATTTT.

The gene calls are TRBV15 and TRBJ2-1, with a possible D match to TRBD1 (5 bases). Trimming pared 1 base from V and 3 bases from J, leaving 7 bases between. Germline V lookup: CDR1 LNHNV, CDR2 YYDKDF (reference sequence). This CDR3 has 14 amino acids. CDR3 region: CATSRVGVYNEQFF. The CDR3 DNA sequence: TGTGCCACCAGCAGAGTAGGGGTCTACAATGAGCAGTTCTTC.

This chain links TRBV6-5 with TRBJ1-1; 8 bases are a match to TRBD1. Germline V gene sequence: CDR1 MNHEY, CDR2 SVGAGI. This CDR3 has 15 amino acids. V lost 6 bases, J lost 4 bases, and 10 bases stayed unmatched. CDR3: CASRPPSTGVTEAFF. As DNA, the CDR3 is TGTGCCAGCAGACCCCCTTCGACAGGGGTCACTGAAGCTTTCTTT.

DNA for the CDR3: TGTGCCAGCAGGGGACTAGCGGGGGACACAGATACGCAGTATTTT. It specifies CASRGLAGDTDTQYF. V is TRBV4-2 and J is TRBJ2-3, with 14 bases aligning to TRBD2. Germline trimming cut 6 bases from V and 2 bases from J; bases unmatched to any gene: 1. Germline CDR1 reads LGHNA; CDR2 reads YNFKEQ. CDR3 length equals 15 residues.

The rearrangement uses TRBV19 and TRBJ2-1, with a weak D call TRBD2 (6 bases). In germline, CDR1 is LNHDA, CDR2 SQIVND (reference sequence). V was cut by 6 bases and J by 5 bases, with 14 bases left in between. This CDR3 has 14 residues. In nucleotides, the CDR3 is TGTGCCAGTAGCCCAACTAGCAGAGACAATGAGCAGTTCTTC. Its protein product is CASSPTSRDNEQFF.

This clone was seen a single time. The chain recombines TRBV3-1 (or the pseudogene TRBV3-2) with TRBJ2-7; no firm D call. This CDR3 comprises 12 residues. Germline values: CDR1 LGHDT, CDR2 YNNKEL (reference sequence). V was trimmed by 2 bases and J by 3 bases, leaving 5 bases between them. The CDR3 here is CASSQQDYEQYF. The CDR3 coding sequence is TGTGCCAGCAGCCAACAGGACTACGAGCAGTACTTC.

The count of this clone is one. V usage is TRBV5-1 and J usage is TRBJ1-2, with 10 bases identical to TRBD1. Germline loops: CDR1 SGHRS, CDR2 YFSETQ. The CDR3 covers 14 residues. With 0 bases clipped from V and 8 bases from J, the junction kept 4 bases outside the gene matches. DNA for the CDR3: TGCGCCAGCAGCTTGGAGGGACAGGGGAACGGCTACACCTTC. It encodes CASSLEGQGNGYTF.

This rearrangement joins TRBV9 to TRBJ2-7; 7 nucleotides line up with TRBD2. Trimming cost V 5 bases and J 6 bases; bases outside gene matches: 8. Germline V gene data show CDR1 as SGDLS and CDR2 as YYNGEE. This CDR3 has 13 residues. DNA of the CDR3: TGTGCCAGCAGTGGCCGATCGGGGGGCGAGCAGTACTTC. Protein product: CASSGRSGGEQYF.

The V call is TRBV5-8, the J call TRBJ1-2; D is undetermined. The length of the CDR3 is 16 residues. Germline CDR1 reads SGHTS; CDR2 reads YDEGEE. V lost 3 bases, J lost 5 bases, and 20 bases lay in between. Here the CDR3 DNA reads TGTGCCAGCAGCTACCCCGCCCTCGGTTTACCTTATGGCTACACCTTC. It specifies CASSYPALGLPYGYTF.

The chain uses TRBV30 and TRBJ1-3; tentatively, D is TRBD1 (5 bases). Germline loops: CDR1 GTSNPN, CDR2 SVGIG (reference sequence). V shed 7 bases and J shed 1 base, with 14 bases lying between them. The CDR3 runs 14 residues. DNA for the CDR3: TGTGCCTCCAACCCGACAGAATCTGGAAACACCATATATTTT. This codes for CASNPTESGNTIYF.

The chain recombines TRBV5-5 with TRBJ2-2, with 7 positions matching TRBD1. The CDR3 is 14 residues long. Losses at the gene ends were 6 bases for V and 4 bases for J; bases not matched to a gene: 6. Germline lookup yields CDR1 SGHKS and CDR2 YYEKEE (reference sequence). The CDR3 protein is CASTRQGGTGELFF. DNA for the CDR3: TGTGCCAGCACCCGACAGGGTGGCACCGGGGAGCTGTTTTTT.

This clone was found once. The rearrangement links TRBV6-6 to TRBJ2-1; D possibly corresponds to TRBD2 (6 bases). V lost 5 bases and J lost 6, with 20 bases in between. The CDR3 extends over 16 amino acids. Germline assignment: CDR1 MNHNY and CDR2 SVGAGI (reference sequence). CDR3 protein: CASSVVSGRGINEQFF. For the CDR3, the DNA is TGTGCCAGCAGTGTCGTAAGCGGACGGGGGATCAATGAGCAGTTCTTC.

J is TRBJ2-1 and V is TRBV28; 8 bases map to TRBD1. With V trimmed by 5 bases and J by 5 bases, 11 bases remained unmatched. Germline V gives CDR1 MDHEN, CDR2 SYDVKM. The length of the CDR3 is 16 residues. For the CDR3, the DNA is TGTGCCAGCAGTGGCGCGGGGACAGGTTCCCACAATGAGCAGTTCTTC. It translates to CASSGAGTGSHNEQFF.

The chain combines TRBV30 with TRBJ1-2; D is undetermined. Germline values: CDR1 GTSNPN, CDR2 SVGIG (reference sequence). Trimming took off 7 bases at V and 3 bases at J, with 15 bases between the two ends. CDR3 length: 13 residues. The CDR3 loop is CASERRRDYGYTF. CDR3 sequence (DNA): TGTGCCTCAGAGCGCCGGCGGGACTATGGCTACACCTTC.

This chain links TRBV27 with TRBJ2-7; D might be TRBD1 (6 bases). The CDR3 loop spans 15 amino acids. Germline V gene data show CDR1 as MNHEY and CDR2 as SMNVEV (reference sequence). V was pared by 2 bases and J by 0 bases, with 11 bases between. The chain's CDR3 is CASSLVGTTSYEQYF. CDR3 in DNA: TGTGCCAGCAGTTTAGTTGGGACAACCTCCTACGAGCAGTACTTC.

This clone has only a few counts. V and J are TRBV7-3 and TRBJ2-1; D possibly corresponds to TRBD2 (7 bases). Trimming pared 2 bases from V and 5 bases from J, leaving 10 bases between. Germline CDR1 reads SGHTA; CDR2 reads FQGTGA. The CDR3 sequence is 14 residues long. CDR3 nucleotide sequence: TGTGCCAGCAGCTTAGGGGGGGCTCACAATGAGCAGTTCTTC. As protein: CASSLGGAHNEQFF.

CDR3 bases: TGTGCCAGCAGTTACAACTTTCAGGGTCCCCTCTACGAGCAGTACTTC. It codes for CASSYNFQGPLYEQYF. This chain links TRBV6-5 with TRBJ2-7; a possible D gene is TRBD1 (5 bases). The length of the CDR3 is 16 residues. V shed 2 bases and J shed 3 bases, with 17 bases lying between them. The germline V gene encodes CDR1 MNHEY and CDR2 SVGAGI.

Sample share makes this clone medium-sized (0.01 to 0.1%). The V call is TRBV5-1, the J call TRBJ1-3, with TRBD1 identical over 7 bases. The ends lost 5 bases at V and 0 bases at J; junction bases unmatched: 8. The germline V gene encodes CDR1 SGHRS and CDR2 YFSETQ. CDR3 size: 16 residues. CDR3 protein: CASSQGGFLSGNTIYF. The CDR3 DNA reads TGCGCCAGCAGTCAGGGGGGCTTCCTCTCTGGAAACACCATATATTTT.

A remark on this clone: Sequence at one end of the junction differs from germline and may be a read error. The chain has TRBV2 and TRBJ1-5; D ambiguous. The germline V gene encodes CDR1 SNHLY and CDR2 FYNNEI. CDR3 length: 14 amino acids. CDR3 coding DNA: TGTGCCAGCAGTGAATTACAGAACAATCGGCCCCAGCATTTT. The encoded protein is CASSELQNNRPQHF. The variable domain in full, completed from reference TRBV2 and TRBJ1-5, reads EPEVTQTPSHQVTQMGQEVILRCVPISNHLYFYWYRQILGQKVEFLVSFYNNEISEKSEIFDDQFSVERPDGSNFTLKIRSTKLEDSAMYFCASSELQNNRPQHFGDGTRLSIL.

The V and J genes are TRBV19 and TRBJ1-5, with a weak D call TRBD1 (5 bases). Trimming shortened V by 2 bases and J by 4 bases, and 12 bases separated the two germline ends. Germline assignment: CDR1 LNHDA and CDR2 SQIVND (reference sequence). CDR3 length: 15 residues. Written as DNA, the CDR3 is TGTGCCAGTAGTATACCGAGGCAGGGTAATCAGCCCCAGCATTTT. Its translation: CASSIPRQGNQPQHF. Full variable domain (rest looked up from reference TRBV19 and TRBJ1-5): DGGITQSPKYLFRKEGQNVTLSCEQNLNHDAMYWYRQDPGQGLRLIYYSQIVNDFQKGDIAEGYSVSREKKESFPLTVTSAQKNPTAFYLCASSIPRQGNQPQHFGDGTRLSIL.

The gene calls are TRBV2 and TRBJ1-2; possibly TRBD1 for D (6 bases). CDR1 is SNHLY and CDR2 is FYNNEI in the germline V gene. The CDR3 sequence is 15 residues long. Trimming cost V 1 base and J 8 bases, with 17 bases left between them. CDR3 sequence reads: CASSEEVGGIGGYTF. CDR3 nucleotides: TGTGCCAGCAGTGAAGAGGTAGGGGGTATTGGAGGCTACACCTTC.

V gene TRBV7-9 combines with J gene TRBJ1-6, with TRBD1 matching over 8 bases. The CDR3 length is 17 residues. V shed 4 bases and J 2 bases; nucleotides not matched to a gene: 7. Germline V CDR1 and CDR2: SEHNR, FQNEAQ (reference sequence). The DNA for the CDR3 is TGTGCCAGCAGCTCAGAAGCAGGGGGCGCCTATAATTCACCCCTCCACTTT. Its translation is CASSSEAGGAYNSPLHF.